The T cell receptor beta chain under discussion was sequenced for a study of CD8 T cells in Susac syndrome. The authors negatively isolated CD8+ and CD4+ T cells and FACS-enriched TEMRA cells. With 4 bases removed from V and 1 base from J, the gap between germline ends came to 10 bases. In germline, CDR1 is SEHNR, CDR2 FQNEAQ (reference sequence). This CDR3 spans 14 amino acids. The RNA input was roughly 0.45 to 1 ug, and it was reverse transcribed with random hexamers. TCRdb passed the immunoSEQ multiplex PCR reads through MiXCR, listing each CDR3 protein once. The sample includes some 140,000 distinct CDR3 sequences, under 95% of them seen just once.

The source of this sequence is a human donor with multiple sclerosis. The sequenced material came from CD8+ T cells from PBMCs. This chain uses TRBV7-9 with TRBJ2-5; perhaps TRBD2 as D (7 bases). The DNA for the CDR3 is TGTGCCAGCAGCTCCGGGGGGCTCCAAGAGACCCAGTACTTC. This translates into CASSSGGLQETQYF.